This T cell receptor beta chain was identified in a study of OX40 agonist ivuxolimab in advanced cancers. Study results and caveats: Clonal expansion was seen in CD4+ and CD8+ blood T cells by week 6 at 0.1 to 3.0 mg/kg.

Patients were ineligible given autoimmune disease history or systemic immunosuppression. Notes on this clone: As yet, its antigen is unknown.

The CDR3 loop spans 12 amino acids. V lost 2 bases to trimming and J lost 16 bases; unmatched junction nucleotides: 6. Germline V CDR1 and CDR2: SGHTA, FQGNSA. Sequencing used immunoSEQ multiplex PCR; TCRdb keeps in-frame clones, though not all of them. The data show over 75,000 clones, about 83% seen once. The rearrangement uses TRBV7-2 and TRBJ2-1; TRBD1 matches 9 bases. The receptor comes from an adult with an advanced solid tumor such as melanoma, head and neck, liver or kidney cancer. Sequencing was performed on CD4+ or CD8+ T cells sorted from blood, taken in a trial of the OX40 agonist ivuxolimab. DNA for the CDR3: TGTGCCAGCAGCTTACCGACAGGGGGGGGATTCTTC. Amino acids: CASSLPTGGGFF.